This TCR beta chain was retrieved from a study of T cells in Graves' hyperthyroidism and ophthalmopathy. TCR beta CDR3 regions were amplified from RNA transcripts. HTBI primers were the set used in a first-round RT-PCR of the TCR CDR3. MiXCR, run by TCRdb on the multiplex PCR reads, gives a single entry per CDR3 protein. The data show some 360,000 distinct CDR3 sequences, 14% seen once. The V gene end was trimmed by 8 bases and the J gene end by 4 bases; junction bases not matched to a gene: 6. CDR1 and CDR2 (germline): WNHNN, SYGVQD (reference sequence). This CDR3 is built from 14 residues. The receptor's source is a woman aged 55-75 years with Graves' hyperthyroidism. The sample comprised blood. J is TRBJ2-1 and V is TRBV10-1, with 9 bases lining up with TRBD2. CDR3 region: CASGSGSGYNEQFF. Here the CDR3 DNA reads TGCGCCAGCGGTAGCGGGAGTGGATACAATGAGCAGTTCTTC.